This T cell receptor beta chain was sequenced during a study of a mutant IDH1 vaccine in newly diagnosed glioma. The study's findings and limits: Among all patients, vaccine-induced immune responses occurred in over 80%.

The assay was immunoSEQ multiplex PCR, and TCRdb's table has in-frame clones only and misses some. The data contain some 54,000 clones, approximately 80% of them singletons. Worth noting for this clone: Its antigen is still unknown.

V was pared by 1 base and J by 2 bases, with 6 bases between. Germline loops: CDR1 SGHTA, CDR2 FQGNSA. The CDR3 loop spans 13 amino acids. The time point is: week 35, safety follow-up. Doses of 300 ug of mutant IDH1 20-mer peptide were given with topical imiquimod. Sequencing was performed on PBMCs, taken from a glioma patient whose treatment included an IDH1 peptide vaccine. The origin of this receptor is a woman aged 18-29 years with glioma. This chain uses TRBV7-2 with TRBJ2-7; D unresolved. CDR3 loop: CASSLVPAYEQYF. The CDR3 DNA reads TGTGCCAGCAGCTTAGTACCCGCCTACGAGCAGTACTTC.